Listed below are T cell receptor beta chains from one sample, sequenced in a study of blood T cell repertoires in COVID-19. Only in-frame clones appear in the TCRdb table, and some are missing; sequencing was by immunoSEQ multiplex PCR. The top ten clones hold less than 0.95% of a sample with around 260,000 clones, under 90% of them seen once. Sequencing used peripheral blood. The receptors derive from a woman aged 35 to 49 who had recovered from COVID-19. CDR3s include the opening cysteine and the closing phenylalanine or tryptophan. The order of the fields is D gene, clone size, V gene, J gene, CDR3 protein, CDR3 DNA. D genes are given only for firm matches. Size is omitted from some rows. Given values are once, few, many or a class for expanded clones.

>TRBD2|many|TRBV7-2|TRBJ2-7
CASSLDSGTRYYEQYF
TGTGCCAGCAGCTTAGACTCCGGGACTAGGTACTACGAGCAGTACTTC
>TRBD2|NA|TRBV18|TRBJ2-1
CASSPPVWGKLGTSGRPYNEQFF
TGTGCCAGCTCACCACCGGTTTGGGGGAAGCTTGGGACTAGCGGGAGACCATACAATGAGCAGTTCTTC
>TRBD2|once|TRBV6-2/TRBV6-3|TRBJ2-7
CASSGGLVSEQYF
TGTGCCAGCAGTGGGGGACTAGTGAGCGAGCAGTACTTC
>TRBD2|once|TRBV19|TRBJ2-7
CASSIGLAGVSEQYF
TGTGCCAGTAGTATCGGTCTAGCGGGAGTGAGCGAGCAGTACTTC
>TRBD1|NA|TRBV5-1|TRBJ1-2
CASSLGTGGLYGYTF
TGCGCCAGCAGCTTGGGGACAGGGGGCCTCTATGGCTACACCTTC
>TRBD1|NA|TRBV13|TRBJ1-3
CASSRTGGAGNTIYF
TGTGCCAGCAGCCGAACAGGGGGGGCTGGAAACACCATATATTTT
>NA|few|TRBV7-9|TRBJ1-2
CASSFDTIYGYTF
TGTGCCAGCAGCTTCGACACCATCTATGGCTACACCTTC
>TRBD2|NA|TRBV2|TRBJ2-3
CASMGVAGGPDTQYF
TGTGCCAGCATGGGTGTGGCGGGAGGGCCCGATACGCAGTATTTT
>TRBD1|NA|TRBV24-1|TRBJ1-2
CATSPGGAYGYTF
TGTGCCACCAGTCCAGGGGGAGCCTATGGCTACACCTTC
>NA|NA|TRBV15|TRBJ1-2
CATSRDRGPGGNGYTF
TGTGCCACCAGCAGAGATCGAGGTCCCGGGGGAAATGGCTACACCTTC
>TRBD1|few|TRBV28|TRBJ1-6
CASSPPGQDLSPLHF
TGTGCCAGCAGTCCACCGGGACAGGATCTGTCACCCCTCCACTTT
>TRBD1|NA|TRBV30|TRBJ1-1
CAWTPDAGTGASEAFF
TGTGCCTGGACTCCCGACGCCGGGACAGGGGCCTCCGAAGCTTTCTTT
>NA|NA|TRBV7-9|TRBJ1-3
CASVTPLSGNTIYF
TGTGCCAGCGTAACACCGCTCTCTGGAAACACCATATATTTT
>NA|NA|TRBV7-6|TRBJ2-7
CASSHPGSEQYF
TGTGCCAGCAGCCACCCGGGGAGCGAGCAGTACTTC
>NA|NA|TRBV24-1|TRBJ1-5
CATSDPLEVGQPQHF
TGTGCCACCAGTGATCCCCTGGAGGTGGGTCAGCCCCAGCATTTT
>NA|NA|TRBV5-1|TRBJ2-1
CASSSDGYNEQFF
TGCGCCAGCAGCTCTGACGGGTACAATGAGCAGTTCTTC
>TRBD2|NA|TRBV2|TRBJ2-3
CASSEAGGSTDTQYF
TGTGCCAGCAGTGAAGCGGGAGGGAGCACAGATACGCAGTATTTT
>NA|NA|TRBV11-2|TRBJ2-3
CASSFRRGWTDTQYF
TGTGCCAGCAGCTTCCGCCGCGGGTGGACAGATACGCAGTATTTT
>NA|NA|TRBV28|TRBJ1-2
CASSLGGEGEWYGYTF
TGTGCCAGCAGTTTAGGGGGGGAGGGAGAGTGGTATGGCTACACCTTC
>NA|NA|TRBV6-2/TRBV6-3|TRBJ2-3
CASSPEGVRDTQYF
TGTGCCAGCAGTCCCGAAGGGGTAAGGGATACGCAGTATTTT
>TRBD1|NA|TRBV11-2|TRBJ2-7
CASSQGTAGEQYF
TGTGCCAGCAGCCAAGGGACAGCAGGGGAGCAGTACTTC
>NA|NA|TRBV3-1/TRBV3-2|TRBJ1-2
CASSQVSGQGRYGYTF
TGTGCCAGCAGCCAAGTATCTGGCCAGGGGAGATATGGCTACACCTTC
>NA|NA|TRBV27|TRBJ2-2
CASSFQGNTGELFF
TGTGCCAGCAGTTTCCAGGGAAACACCGGGGAGCTGTTTTTT
>TRBD2|NA|TRBV6-2/TRBV6-3|TRBJ2-3
CASSGTFRTDTQYF
TGTGCCAGTAGCGGGACATTTCGCACAGATACGCAGTATTTT
>TRBD2|NA|TRBV11-2|TRBJ2-5
CASSLGLWETQYF
TGTGCCAGCAGCTTGGGACTATGGGAGACCCAGTACTTC
>NA|NA|TRBV7-7|TRBJ2-1
CASSYPPGLPTYNEQFF
TGTGCTAGCAGCTATCCGCCGGGACTCCCTACCTACAATGAGCAGTTCTTC
>TRBD1|few|TRBV4-1|TRBJ1-5
CASSQEDRGRQPQHF
TGCGCCAGCAGCCAAGAGGACAGGGGGCGTCAGCCCCAGCATTTT
>NA|NA|TRBV27|TRBJ1-5
CASSHTSNQPQHF
TGTGCCAGCAGTCACACCAGCAATCAGCCCCAGCATTTT
>NA|NA|TRBV27|TRBJ1-1
CASSPTAGIEAFF
TGTGCCAGCAGCCCTACGGCGGGGATTGAAGCTTTCTTT
>NA|NA|TRBV4-1|TRBJ2-7
CASSQRAHADSFYEQYF
TGCGCCAGCAGCCAACGGGCCCACGCGGACTCCTTCTACGAGCAGTACTTC
>TRBD1|NA|TRBV30|TRBJ2-2
CAWSQGVTGELFF
TGTGCCTGGAGCCAGGGGGTTACCGGGGAGCTGTTTTTT
>NA|NA|TRBV28|TRBJ1-4
CASRSGDNEKLFF
TGTGCCAGCAGGTCGGGGGATAATGAAAAACTGTTTTTT
>TRBD2|NA|TRBV9|TRBJ2-1
CASSRSGTPNEQFF
TGTGCCAGCAGCCGGAGCGGGACTCCCAATGAGCAGTTCTTC
>TRBD2|few|TRBV6-5|TRBJ2-3
CASSPGLAFLDTQYF
TGTGCCAGCAGCCCGGGACTAGCGTTTTTAGATACGCAGTATTTT
>NA|NA|TRBV9|TRBJ1-1
CASSGQTGQNTEAFF
TGTGCCAGCAGCGGGCAAACAGGTCAGAACACTGAAGCTTTCTTT
>TRBD2|NA|TRBV11-3|TRBJ2-3
CASSGGGSTDTQYF
TGTGCCAGCAGCGGGGGGGGGAGCACAGATACGCAGTATTTT
>TRBD2|NA|TRBV5-1|TRBJ2-2
CASSTGTSGDTGELFF
TGCGCCAGCAGCACAGGGACTAGCGGGGACACCGGGGAGCTGTTTTTT
>TRBD1|NA|TRBV5-8|TRBJ1-1
CASSLARGLSEAFF
TGTGCCAGCAGCTTGGCCAGGGGGTTGAGTGAAGCTTTCTTT
>NA|NA|TRBV28|TRBJ2-7
CASSFPLSRYEQYF
TGTGCCAGCAGTTTCCCCTTGTCTAGATACGAGCAGTACTTC
>TRBD1|NA|TRBV11-3|TRBJ2-7
CATSDRGSFYEQYF
TGTGCCACTTCAGACAGGGGGAGCTTCTACGAGCAGTACTTC
>TRBD1|NA|TRBV15|TRBJ1-4
CATSRDDRANEKLFF
TGTGCCACCAGCAGAGATGACAGGGCTAATGAAAAACTGTTTTTT
>TRBD1|few|TRBV19|TRBJ1-1
CASSIPGGANTEAFF
TGTGCCAGTAGTATCCCAGGGGGTGCGAACACTGAAGCTTTCTTT
>NA|NA|TRBV5-1|TRBJ1-1
CASSFGGAYTEAFF
TGCGCCAGCAGCTTTGGAGGGGCGTACACTGAAGCTTTCTTT
>TRBD1|NA|TRBV6-2/TRBV6-3|TRBJ1-5
CASSTDRAYSNQPQHF
TGTGCCAGCAGTACTGACAGGGCCTATAGCAATCAGCCCCAGCATTTT
>NA|NA|TRBV27|TRBJ1-2
CASHSGYGYTF
TGTGCCAGCCACTCAGGCTATGGCTACACCTTC
>TRBD2|once|TRBV11-3|TRBJ2-2
CASSTGLATGTGELFF
TGTGCCAGCAGCACGGGACTAGCGACGGGCACCGGGGAGCTGTTTTTT
>TRBD1|NA|TRBV5-1|TRBJ1-2
CASSFGNRGGYGYTF
TGCGCCAGCAGCTTTGGGAACAGGGGCGGCTATGGCTACACCTTC
>TRBD1|NA|TRBV15|TRBJ2-3
CATSRVRGQGGTDTQYF
TGTGCCACCAGCAGAGTTCGGGGACAGGGTGGGACAGATACGCAGTATTTT
>TRBD1|NA|TRBV13|TRBJ2-2
CASSSRDRGSTGELFF
TGTGCCAGCAGCTCCCGGGACAGGGGAAGCACCGGGGAGCTGTTTTTT
>NA|NA|TRBV19|TRBJ1-1
CASSNPVGYQEAFF
TGTGCCAGTAGCAACCCCGTCGGGTATCAGGAAGCTTTCTTT
>TRBD1|once|TRBV28|TRBJ2-7
CASSLPSTDRGGEQYF
TGTGCCAGCAGTTTACCCAGCACGGACAGGGGGGGCGAGCAGTACTTC
>NA|NA|TRBV2|TRBJ2-7
CASQRAYEQYF
TGTGCCAGCCAGCGCGCCTACGAGCAGTACTTC
>TRBD2|few|TRBV5-1|TRBJ2-7
CASSPGAGEREQYF
TGCGCCAGCAGCCCCGGGGCGGGGGAACGCGAGCAGTACTTC
>NA|NA|TRBV4-1|TRBJ2-7
CASSQDRGLSYYEQYF
TGCGCCAGCAGCCAAGACCGGGGACTCTCCTACTACGAGCAGTACTTC
>NA|NA|TRBV21-1|TRBJ2-3
CASSKVSTETGTDTQYF
TGTGCCAGCAGCAAAGTCTCGACGGAGACCGGCACAGATACGCAGTATTTT